This entry features one TCR beta chain sequence. The data belong to a study of beta chain features in type 1 diabetes. The ends lost 6 bases at V and 7 bases at J; junction bases unmatched: 13. The V gene's germline CDR1 is SQVTM and CDR2 ANQGSEA. CDR3 size: 14 residues. Sequencing targeted expressed TCRB transcripts, as all isolated RNA had been reverse transcribed. The protocol was immunoSEQ multiplex PCR, while the TCRdb copy is restricted to in-frame clones and leaves out a portion. The sample has some 180,000 clones, more than 10% seen once. This TCR was recovered from a woman aged 18-29 years in good health. The V call is TRBV29-1, the J call TRBJ2-5; 8 bases fit TRBD1. Source material: central memory CD4+ T cells from blood. As DNA, the CDR3 is TGCAGCGTGTCCGGGACAGGCGAGAGTCGGACCCAGTACTTC. It yields the protein CSVSGTGESRTQYF.